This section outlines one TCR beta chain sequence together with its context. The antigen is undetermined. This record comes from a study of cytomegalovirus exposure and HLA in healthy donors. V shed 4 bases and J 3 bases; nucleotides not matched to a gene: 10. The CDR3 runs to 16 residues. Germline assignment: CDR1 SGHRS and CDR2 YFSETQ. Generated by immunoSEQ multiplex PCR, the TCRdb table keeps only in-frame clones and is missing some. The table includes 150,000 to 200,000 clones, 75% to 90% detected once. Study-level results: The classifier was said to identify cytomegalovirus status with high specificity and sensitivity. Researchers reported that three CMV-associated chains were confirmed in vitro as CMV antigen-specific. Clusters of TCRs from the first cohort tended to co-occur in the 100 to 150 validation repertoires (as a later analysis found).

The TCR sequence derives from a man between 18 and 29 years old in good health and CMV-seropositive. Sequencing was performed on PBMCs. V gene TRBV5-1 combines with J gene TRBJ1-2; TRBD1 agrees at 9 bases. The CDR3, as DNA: TGCGCCAGCAGCAGGACCGGAAGACAGGGGGACTATGGCTACACCTTC. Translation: CASSRTGRQGDYGYTF.